What follows are 22 T cell receptor beta chains derived from one specimen sequenced in a study of CD8 T cells in ankylosing spondylitis. Each CDR3 protein gets one entry after TCRdb re-called the 5' RACE reads with MiXCR. The data show about 700,000 distinct CDR3 sequences, around 20% seen once. Findings of the study overall: For ankylosing spondylitis blood, a TCR beta motif of several highly homologous variants appeared characteristic.

These receptors' targets are unknown. Specimen: blood, either unsorted or a sorted T cell fraction (not recorded which). These receptors originate from a male donor with ankylosing spondylitis.

V usage is TRBV6-2 or TRBV6-3 and J usage is TRBJ2-2; no reliable D call. The CDR3 spans 16 residues. Trimming removed 0 bases from V and 3 bases from J, with 11 bases in between. Germline V CDR1 and CDR2: MNHEY, SVGEGT. DNA of the CDR3: TGTGCCAGCAGTTACTCGATATCGGACCACACCGGGGAGCTGTTTTTT. It codes for CASSYSISDHTGELFF.

The sample holds one count of this clonotype. The CDR3 loop is CAWRDRPNTEAFF. The CDR3 DNA sequence: TGTGCCTGGAGGGACAGGCCGAACACTGAAGCTTTCTTT. The chain couples TRBV30 to TRBJ1-1, with 7 bases lining up with TRBD1. V lost 3 bases and J lost 1; bases outside the gene matches: 2. In germline, CDR1 is GTSNPN, CDR2 SVGIG (reference sequence). The CDR3 spans 13 residues.

The chain employs TRBV19 and TRBJ1-5; TRBD1 aligns across 8 bases. The CDR3 is 16 residues long. Germline CDR1 is LNHDA and CDR2 is SQIVND (reference sequence). Trimming cost V 5 bases and J 6 bases; bases outside gene matches: 12. CDR3 residues: CASSRDRRMSSQPQHF. CDR3 nucleotides: TGTGCCAGTAGTCGGGACAGGAGGATGTCTAGTCAGCCCCAGCATTTT.

Ten or more counts support this clonotype. The chain has TRBV4-1 and TRBJ2-7, with unresolved D. The CDR3 covers 13 residues. Trimming left V 0 bases short and J 3 bases short, with 6 bases between. The germline CDR1 and CDR2 sequences are MGHRA and YSYEKL. The CDR3 region is CASSQEPRYEQYF. CDR3 in DNA: TGCGCCAGCAGCCAAGAGCCGCGCTACGAGCAGTACTTC.

This chain uses TRBV5-1 with TRBJ2-7; 9 bases fit TRBD2. The germline gives CDR1 SGHRS, CDR2 YFSETQ. J was trimmed by 0 bases and V by 0 bases; bases with no gene match: 4. This CDR3 has 16 amino acids. CDR3 sequence: CASSLASAGGSYEQYF. The CDR3 nucleotides read TGCGCCAGCAGCTTGGCCTCAGCGGGGGGCTCCTACGAGCAGTACTTC.

V and J are TRBV6-2 or TRBV6-3 and TRBJ2-7; 8 nucleotides line up with TRBD2. The V gene end was trimmed by 3 bases and the J gene end by 2 bases; junction bases not matched to a gene: 6. Germline-derived CDR1 and CDR2 are MNHEY and SVGEGT. There are 15 residues in the CDR3. CDR3 coding DNA: TGTGCCAGCAGTTATCTGAGCGGGAGAACCTACGAGCAGTACTTC. Protein product: CASSYLSGRTYEQYF.

The CDR3 region is CASSLPIGGTEAFF. Here the CDR3 DNA reads TGTGCCAGCAGCCTCCCGATCGGGGGTACTGAAGCTTTCTTT. The chain couples TRBV7-2 to TRBJ1-1; D might be TRBD1 (5 bases). V was pared by 5 bases and J by 5 bases, with 15 bases between. The CDR3 is made up of 14 amino acids. From germline, CDR1 is SGHTA and CDR2 FQGNSA.

This clonotype was recorded a few times. V usage is TRBV7-9 and J usage is TRBJ2-1; 9 bases are shared with TRBD1. Germline trimming cut 2 bases from V and 3 bases from J; bases unmatched to any gene: 8. From germline, CDR1 is SEHNR and CDR2 FQNEAQ (reference sequence). The length of the CDR3 is 17 residues. This CDR3 is CASSLRTTGGLYNEQFF. The CDR3 bases are TGTGCCAGCAGCTTAAGAACCACAGGGGGCCTCTACAATGAGCAGTTCTTC.

This clonotype was recorded a few times. The genes are TRBV20-1 and TRBJ2-5, with 8 bases identical to TRBD2. Germline V lookup: CDR1 DFQATT, CDR2 SNEGSKA (reference sequence). Trimming removed 5 bases from V and 0 bases from J; junction bases left unmatched: 11. CDR3 length: 16 residues. In nucleotides, the CDR3 is TGCAGTGCTCTCACTAGCGGAGGGAAGTACCAAGAGACCCAGTACTTC. Its protein product is CSALTSGGKYQETQYF.

This chain joins TRBV29-1 and TRBJ1-1; D uncertain. Trimming left V 4 bases short and J 1 base short, with 16 bases between. The CDR3 contains 15 residues. Per the germline V gene, CDR1 is SQVTM and CDR2 is ANQGSEA. CDR3 protein: CSVATEWVGNTEAFF. Written as DNA, the CDR3 is TGCAGCGTTGCCACGGAATGGGTGGGGAACACTGAAGCTTTCTTT.

In this sample, this clonotype turned up a few times. The chain has TRBV20-1 and TRBJ2-1; 14 bases agree with TRBD2. Germline CDR1 and CDR2: DFQATT and SNEGSKA (reference sequence). The CDR3 spans 12 residues. CDR3 coding DNA: TGCAGAGGACTAGCGGGAGGAAATGAGCAGTTCTTC. The encoded protein is CRGLAGGNEQFF.

This clonotype was seen a few times. The genes are TRBV5-1 and TRBJ2-1, with TRBD2 matching over 14 bases. Trimming at V came to 4 bases and at J to 5 bases, leaving 11 bases not matched to a gene. Looked up from germline, CDR1 is SGHRS and CDR2 is YFSETQ. The CDR3 extends over 18 amino acids. The CDR3: CASSLRLAGGPSDNEQFF. For the CDR3, the DNA is TGCGCCAGCAGCCTCCGACTAGCGGGGGGGCCTTCCGACAATGAGCAGTTCTTC.

This clonotype was seen repeatedly, ten times or more. The V call is TRBV4-1, the J call TRBJ2-5; the match to TRBD2 covers 16 bases. Germline assignment: CDR1 MGHRA and CDR2 YSYEKL. V dropped 5 bases and J dropped 0; count of bases not matched to a gene: 9. This CDR3 comprises 19 residues. The CDR3 here is CASSSPGLAGGPNQETQYF. The DNA of the CDR3 is TGCGCCAGCAGCTCTCCGGGACTAGCGGGGGGGCCGAACCAAGAGACCCAGTACTTC.

This clonotype was seen only a few times. The chain has TRBV5-1 and TRBJ2-7, with D maybe TRBD2 (5 bases). The CDR3 length is 14 residues. V was cut by 3 bases and J by 0 bases, with 10 bases left in between. Germline loops: CDR1 SGHRS, CDR2 YFSETQ. The CDR3 bases are TGCGCCAGCAGCTCCGAGGGCACCTCCTACGAGCAGTACTTC. Its protein product is CASSSEGTSYEQYF.

The chain joins TRBV20-1 to TRBJ2-7; TRBD2 matches 10 bases. J lost 3 bases, V lost 5 bases, and 16 bases had no gene match. Germline V gene sequence: CDR1 DFQATT, CDR2 SNEGSKA (reference sequence). This CDR3 region has 17 residues. CDR3 in amino acids: CSARPIYSSGGSYEQYF. DNA of the CDR3: TGCAGTGCTCGACCGATTTACTCTAGCGGGGGAAGCTACGAGCAGTACTTC.

The V gene is TRBV30, the J gene TRBJ1-2; D remains ambiguous. The CDR3 covers 11 residues. V was pared by 3 bases and J by 8 bases, with 10 bases between. Germline values: CDR1 GTSNPN, CDR2 SVGIG (reference sequence). The DNA of the CDR3 is TGTGCCTGGAGGGCGGGTGGAGGCTACACCTTC. Amino acids: CAWRAGGGYTF.

This clonotype occurred many times. The chain employs TRBV7-9 and TRBJ1-1, with D maybe TRBD1 (5 bases). CDR1 is SEHNR and CDR2 is FQNEAQ in the germline V gene (reference sequence). V was pared by 5 bases and J by 1 base, with 11 bases between. The CDR3 extends over 14 amino acids. CDR3 sequence reads: CASSQPGGNTEAFF. The CDR3 DNA follows: TGTGCCAGCAGCCAGCCCGGGGGGAACACTGAAGCTTTCTTT.

The chain recombines TRBV20-1 with TRBJ2-7; 11 nucleotides align to TRBD2. V was clipped by 5 bases and J by 1 base; unmatched bases: 7. The CDR3 is made up of 15 amino acids. Per germline, CDR1 DFQATT and CDR2 SNEGSKA (reference sequence). The CDR3 here is CSAARGLAVSYEQYF. In DNA, the CDR3 is TGCAGTGCTGCAAGGGGACTAGCGGTGTCCTACGAGCAGTACTTC.

The J gene is TRBJ1-1, the V gene TRBV2; 7 nucleotides agree with TRBD1. The CDR3 loop spans 14 amino acids. The germline CDR1 and CDR2 sequences are SNHLY and FYNNEI. The V gene end was trimmed by 6 bases and the J gene end by 0 bases; junction bases not matched to a gene: 4. The CDR3 protein is CASRNRGMNTEAFF. As DNA, the CDR3 is TGTGCCAGCAGAAACAGGGGCATGAACACTGAAGCTTTCTTT.

The chain combines TRBV29-1 with TRBJ2-1; D perhaps matches TRBD1 (6 bases). The germline CDR1 and CDR2 sequences are SQVTM and ANQGSEA. The CDR3 contains 15 residues. The V end lost 0 bases, the J end lost 5 bases, and 14 bases lay between the germline ends. CDR3 region: CSVEDWGQGNNEQFF. The CDR3 bases are TGCAGCGTTGAAGATTGGGGGCAGGGTAACAATGAGCAGTTCTTC.

For the CDR3, the DNA is TGTGCCAGCAGCTTAGTGAGCGGGACCCACAATGAGCAGTTCTTC. Translated: CASSLVSGTHNEQFF. The chain employs TRBV7-9 and TRBJ2-1, with TRBD2 matching 7 bases. The germline V gene encodes CDR1 SEHNR and CDR2 FQNEAQ (reference sequence). The V and J ends lost 1 base and 5 bases, in that order; junction bases with no gene match: 5. The CDR3 runs 15 residues. Supplemented by reference TRBV7-9 and TRBJ2-1, the full variable domain reads DTGVSQNPRHKITKRGQNVTFRCDPISEHNRLYWYRQTLGQGPEFLTYFQNEAQLEKSRLLSDRFSAERPKGSFSTLEIQRTEQGDSAMYLCASSLVSGTHNEQFFGPGTRLTVL.

Details on this clonotype: The conserved phenylalanine or tryptophan is not found at the CDR3 terminus, so this likely reflects a read error. The gene calls are TRBV24-1 and TRBJ2-1; 13 bases are a match to TRBD2. The CDR3 covers 18 residues. Germline loops: CDR1 KGHDR, CDR2 SFDVKD. Losses at the gene ends were 2 bases for V and 0 bases for J; bases not matched to a gene: 3. CDR3 protein: CATSDSRTSGSSYNEQFS. In DNA, the CDR3 is TGTGCCACCAGTGATTCCAGGACTAGCGGGAGCTCCTACAATGAGCAGTTCTCC.